This T cell receptor (beta chain) was recovered during a study of T cell repertoires in cytomegalovirus infection. The study, taken as a whole, reports: Based on cumulative public TCR beta family frequency, carriers of CMV plus the relevant HLA were identified. CMV-specific TCR beta clonotypes restricted by HLA-C were the ones dominating the ex vivo response.

The CDR3 has 13 amino acids. The V and J ends lost 2 bases and 5 bases respectively, with 9 bases between them. CDR1 is MNHEY, CDR2 SVGAGI, per germline. The table lists this clonotype with many counts. The antigen is unknown. TCRdb fed the reads into MiXCR, producing one record per CDR3 protein. Found here are 210,000 or so distinct CDR3 sequences, roughly 6.5% of them singletons; the top ten hold 6.5%. The clonotype originates from a human donor in good health (CMV status not recorded). Some clones in this sample may be carry-over from other donors' samples. What was sequenced was PBMCs. The gene calls are TRBV6-5 and TRBJ1-1; D is unclear. CDR3 sequence (DNA): TGTGCCAGCAGTTACCAAGTGGAAACTGAAGCTTTCTTT. This gives the protein CASSYQVETEAFF.